The present TCR beta chain was sequenced within a study of post-analysis software for immune sequencing data. Looking at the study overall: Recorded subtypes: relapsing-remitting, secondary progressive, progressive-relapsing; some patients unannotated. The study's findings and limits: Controls had significantly higher normalized Chao1 diversity than multiple sclerosis patients. Four to six TRBV segments were significantly more frequent in patients than in controls. TRBV5-6, TRBV5-1 and TRBV20-1 were among these segments.

Per the germline V gene, CDR1 is SGHKS and CDR2 is YYEKEE (reference sequence). This CDR3 comprises 15 residues. V dropped 3 bases and J dropped 1; count of bases not matched to a gene: 7. A word on this clonotype: Its antigen remains unknown.

Researchers reported that TCR beta cDNA libraries carried unique molecular identifiers. Using its own MiXCR run on the PCR reads, TCRdb lists one record per CDR3 protein. The sample holds approximately 770,000 distinct CDR3 sequences, just over 45% seen once. The specimen was blood. The sequence was obtained from a girl between 5 and 17 years old with multiple sclerosis. The chain links TRBV5-5 to TRBJ2-7, with 7 positions matching TRBD1. CDR3 coding DNA: TGTGCCAGCAGCTACCATCGACAGGGTTCCTACGAGCAGTACTTC. Its protein is CASSYHRQGSYEQYF.